The clone carrying this T cell receptor beta chain was recorded only once. Its antigen is currently unknown. The CDR3 is 14 amino acids. Germline CDR1 is SGHDT and CDR2 is YYEEEE. Deletions cut 0 bases from V and 2 bases from J, with 8 bases between. This sample was included in a study of T cell repertoires in cytomegalovirus infection. About the study: Use of recently identified HLA-C-restricted and well-studied HLA-B-restricted CMV epitopes was part of the study. It was the public TCR beta signatures that indicated both CMV infection and matching HLA type. Study observations and caveats: Clonotypes of TCR beta that were HLA-C-restricted and CMV-specific dominated the ex vivo response. Based on cumulative public TCR beta family frequency, carriers of CMV plus the relevant HLA were identified.

TCRdb independently ran MiXCR on the reads; one entry per CDR3 protein. The sample lists some 100,000 distinct CDR3 sequences, 25% to 30% seen once, with roughly three quarters in the top ten. This receptor was identified in a human donor in good health (CMV status not recorded). Some clones in this sample may be carry-over from other donors' samples. The material was CD8+ T cells from cultured PBMCs, obtained from culture after CMV antigen stimulation. The chain links TRBV5-6 to TRBJ2-5; no firm D call. Here the CDR3 DNA reads TGTGCCAGCAGCTTGGGACAAATGCAAGAGACCCAGTACTTC. Its protein is CASSLGQMQETQYF.